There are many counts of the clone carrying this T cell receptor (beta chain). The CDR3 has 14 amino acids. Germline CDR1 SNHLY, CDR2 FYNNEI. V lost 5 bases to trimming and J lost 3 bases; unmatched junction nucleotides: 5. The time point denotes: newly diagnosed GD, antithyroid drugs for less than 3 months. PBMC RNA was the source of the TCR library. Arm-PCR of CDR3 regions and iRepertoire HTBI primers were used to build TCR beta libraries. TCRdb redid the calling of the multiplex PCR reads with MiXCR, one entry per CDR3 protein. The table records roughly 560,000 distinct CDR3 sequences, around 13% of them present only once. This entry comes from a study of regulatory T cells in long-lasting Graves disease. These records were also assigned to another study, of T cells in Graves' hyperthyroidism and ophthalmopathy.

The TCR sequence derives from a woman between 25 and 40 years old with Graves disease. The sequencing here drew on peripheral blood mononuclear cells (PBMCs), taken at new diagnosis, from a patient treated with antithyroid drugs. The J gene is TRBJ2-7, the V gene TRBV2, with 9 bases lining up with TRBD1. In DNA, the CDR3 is TGTGCCAGCAGTCCCGACAGGGGGTACTACGAGCAGTACTTC. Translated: CASSPDRGYYEQYF.